These T cell receptor beta chains were read from a single sample in a study of shared clonotypes between healthy human individuals. The repertoire was sequenced with immunoSEQ multiplex PCR; TCRdb's copy has only in-frame clones and lacks some. Of over 2 million clones listed, 85% to 95% were seen once; the top ten hold around 0.4%. The sequencing input was naive CD4+ T cells from PBMCs. These receptor sequences come from a man between 18 and 35 years old in good health. Some clones in this sample may be carry-over from other donors' samples. Each CDR3 is given with its conserved first and last residue. A D gene is named only where the DNA matches it firmly. Size tells how often a clone was seen (once, few, many) or the class of an expanded clone, and some rows leave it out.

>TRBV7-9|16|TRBJ2-1|NA|TRBD2
TGTGCCAGCAGCCCTTGGAGAAGCGGGATATACAATGAGCAGTTCTTC
CASSPWRSGIYNEQFF
>TRBV5-1|14|TRBJ1-3|NA|NA
TGCGCCAGCAGTGGAGGAAGCTCTGGAAACACCATATATTTT
CASSGGSSGNTIYF
>TRBV11-1|15|TRBJ2-7|NA|NA
TGTGCCAGCAGCTTATCCGAGACCGTTTACTACGAGCAGTACTTC
CASSLSETVYYEQYF
>TRBV6-6|14|TRBJ2-7|NA|NA
TGTGCCAGCAGTTACGGGGGTGTAGGGGTCGAGCAGTACTTC
CASSYGGVGVEQYF
>TRBV4-3|14|TRBJ2-7|NA|NA
TGCGCCAGCAGCCAAGAAATTTCGGAAAGCCACTTTTTCTTC
CASSQEISESHFFF
>TRBV9|14|TRBJ1-1|NA|NA
TGTGCCAGCAGCATCGTTGGCGGGAACACTGAAGCTTTCTTT
CASSIVGGNTEAFF
>TRBV4-1|12|TRBJ2-3|NA|NA
TGCGCCAGCAGCCCTCAGACAGATACGCAGTATTTT
CASSPQTDTQYF
>TRBV28|12|TRBJ1-4|NA|NA
TGTGCCAGCAGGTTTCCAGGCGAAAAACTGTTTTTT
CASRFPGEKLFF
>TRBV6-1|14|TRBJ2-5|NA|TRBD1
TGTGCCAGCAGTCCGGGACAGCTGCAAGAGACCCAGTACTTC
CASSPGQLQETQYF
>TRBV7-2|13|TRBJ2-5|NA|NA
TGTGCCAGCAGCCAATTAGGTCAGGAGACCCAGTACTTC
CASSQLGQETQYF
>TRBV5-4|13|TRBJ2-4|NA|NA
TGTGCCAGCAGCAGTAGACAGGAGGACATTCAGTACTTC
CASSSRQEDIQYF
>TRBV30|12|TRBJ2-7|NA|NA
TGTGCCTGGAGTGTAACCGGATACGAGCAGTACTTC
CAWSVTGYEQYF
>TRBV5-1|14|TRBJ2-1|once|NA
TGCGCCAGCAGCTTGGTGGGTGCTGGGGTTGAGCAGTTCTTC
CASSLVGAGVEQFF
>TRBV7-3|15|TRBJ2-3|NA|NA
TGTGCCAGCAGCCCAGGGGGGGAGGGCCCAGATACGCAGTATTTT
CASSPGGEGPDTQYF
>TRBV19|15|TRBJ2-1|NA|NA
TGTGCCAGCTCAGAAAGGACGGCGGAGGGGAATGAGCAGTTCTTC
CASSERTAEGNEQFF
>TRBV6-6|14|TRBJ2-5|once|TRBD2
TGTGCCAGCAGCCGACTAGCGGTCCAAGAGACCCAGTACTTC
CASSRLAVQETQYF
>TRBV19|13|TRBJ1-5|NA|NA
TGTGCCAGTAGACCAGACGGGAATCAGCCCCAGCATTTT
CASRPDGNQPQHF
>TRBV11-2|12|TRBJ1-1|few|NA
TGTGCCAGCACCGGGGAGGGAACTGAAGCTTTCTTT
CASTGEGTEAFF
>TRBV7-3|13|TRBJ1-2|NA|NA
TGTGCCAGCAGCTCCTCCGGGGGCACTGGCTACACCTTC
CASSSSGGTGYTF